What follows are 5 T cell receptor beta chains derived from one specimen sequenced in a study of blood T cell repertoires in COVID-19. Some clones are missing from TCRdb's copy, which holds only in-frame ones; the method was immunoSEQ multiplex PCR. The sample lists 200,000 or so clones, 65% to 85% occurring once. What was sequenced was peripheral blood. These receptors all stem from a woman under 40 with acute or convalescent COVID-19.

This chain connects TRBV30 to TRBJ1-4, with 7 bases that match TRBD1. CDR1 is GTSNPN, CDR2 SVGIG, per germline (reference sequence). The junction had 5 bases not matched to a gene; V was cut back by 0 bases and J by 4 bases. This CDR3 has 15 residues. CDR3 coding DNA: TGTGCCTGGAGTGTAGGACAGGTCTATAATGAAAAACTGTTTTTT. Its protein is CAWSVGQVYNEKLFF.

CDR3 loop: CASSVKTGSSPLHF. The CDR3 bases are TGTGCCAGCAGCGTTAAGACAGGGAGTTCACCCCTCCACTTT. The chain couples TRBV9 to TRBJ1-6; 7 bases fit TRBD1. V was clipped by 2 bases and J by 9 bases; unmatched bases: 5. CDR3 length equals 14 residues. Germline CDR1 SGDLS, CDR2 YYNGEE.

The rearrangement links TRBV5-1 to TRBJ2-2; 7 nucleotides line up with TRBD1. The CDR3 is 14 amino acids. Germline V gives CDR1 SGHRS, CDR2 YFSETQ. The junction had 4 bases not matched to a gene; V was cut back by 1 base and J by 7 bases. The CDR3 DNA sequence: TGCGCCAGCAGCTTGACAGGGGAGAGCGGGGAGCTGTTTTTT. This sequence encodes CASSLTGESGELFF.

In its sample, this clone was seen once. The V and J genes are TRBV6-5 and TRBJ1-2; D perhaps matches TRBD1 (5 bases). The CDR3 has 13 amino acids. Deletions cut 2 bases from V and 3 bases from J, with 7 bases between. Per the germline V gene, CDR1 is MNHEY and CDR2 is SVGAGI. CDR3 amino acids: CASSYGGDYGYTF. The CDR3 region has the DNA TGTGCCAGCAGTTACGGGGGGGACTATGGCTACACCTTC.

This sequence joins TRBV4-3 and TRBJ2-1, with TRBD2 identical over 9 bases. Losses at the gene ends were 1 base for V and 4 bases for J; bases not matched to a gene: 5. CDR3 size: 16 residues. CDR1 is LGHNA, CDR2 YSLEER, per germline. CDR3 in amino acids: CASSQVGLAGYNEQFF. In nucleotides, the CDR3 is TGCGCCAGCAGCCAAGTGGGGCTAGCGGGATACAATGAGCAGTTCTTC.